This T cell receptor (beta chain) is from a study of CD8+ T cells in alopecia areata. Background on the study: Those patients who were treated received oral tofacitinib, which was given at 5 to 10 mg twice daily for moderate-to-severe alopecia areata.

Specimens obtained from alopecia areata patients comprised lesional scalp punch biopsies and peripheral blood. The authors sorted CD4+ and CD8+ T cells from PBMCs. CDR3 length: 22 residues. The ends lost 2 bases at V and 0 bases at J; junction bases unmatched: 23. Points on this clone: Its antigen remains unidentified.

Sequencing used cDNA as its template, made by extracting RNA and reverse transcribing it. TCRdb keeps only in-frame clones here, not all; method: immunoSEQ multiplex PCR. This sample has 130,000 or so clones, with around 49% found just once. Study-level points and caveats: Especially in alopecia totalis/universalis, lesional scalp showed greater clonality than normal scalp did.

This receptor was taken from a human donor with alopecia areata. The sample here was CD8+ T cells sorted from blood, taken at week 0. This chain connects TRBV23-1 to TRBJ1-1; TRBD1 agrees at 8 bases. TRBV23-1 is placed among ORFs of uncertain function. The chain's CDR3 is CASSQSQGASSVGGRLNTEAFF. The CDR3 DNA reads TGCGCCAGCAGTCAAAGCCAGGGGGCTTCCTCTGTCGGGGGCCGCTTGAACACTGAAGCTTTCTTT.